The T cell receptor beta chain under discussion was sequenced for a study of T cell repertoires in cytomegalovirus infection. Study background: In public TCR beta signatures, there were indications of both CMV infection and matching HLA type. Study-wide points: Clonotype analysis showed dominance of the ex vivo response by HLA-C-restricted CMV-specific TCR beta clonotypes.

TCRdb reanalysed the reads using MiXCR and keeps one entry per CDR3 protein. The data contain roughly 600,000 distinct CDR3 sequences, 24% of them seen just once; the ten biggest clones take up less than 10%. This clonotype occurred a few times. Its target is not known. The CDR3 covers 12 residues. The V end lost 1 base, the J end lost 14 bases, and 14 bases lay between the germline ends. CDR1 and CDR2 (germline): PRHDT, FYEKMQ (reference sequence). The sequenced material came from CD8+ T cells from PBMCs. The chain links TRBV13 to TRBJ1-2; no firm D call. The clonotype originates from a human donor in good health (CMV status not recorded). Some clones in this sample may be carry-over from other donors' samples. The CDR3 DNA reads as TGTGCCAGCAGCTTAGCTGGCAGACTACCGACCTTC. Translated, it gives CASSLAGRLPTF.